This T cell receptor beta chain was retrieved from a study of blood T cell repertoires in COVID-19. Across the whole study: Spain, Italy and the United States supplied samples that represented acute and convalescent COVID-19. T cells, B-cell-depleted T cells, or PBMCs provided the cDNA or gDNA that served as material.

The V end lost 5 bases, the J end lost 3 bases, and 20 bases lay between the germline ends. Germline CDR1 reads SGHTS; CDR2 reads YDEGEE. This CDR3 has 16 residues. Under the authors' procedure: Nucleated cell number was recorded as an estimate derived from reference gene primer amplification. The assay was immunoSEQ multiplex PCR, and TCRdb's table has in-frame clones only and misses some. The DNA gave D and trimming, while V, J and clone size come from that table. The profile shows approximately 100,000 clones, approximately 84% of them singletons. This clonotype was obtained from a man aged 65 to 85 with acute or convalescent COVID-19. Sequenced material: peripheral blood. This chain uses TRBV5-8 with TRBJ1-2, with D perhaps TRBD1 (6 bases). Here the CDR3 reads CASSFGDGGRDYGYTF. The CDR3 DNA reads as TGTGCCAGCAGTTTTGGGGATGGGGGCCGGGACTATGGCTACACCTTC. Variable domain in full (rest from reference TRBV5-8 and TRBJ1-2): EAGVTQSPTHLIKTRGQQATLRCSPISGHTSVYWYQQALGLGLQFLLWYDEGEERNRGNFPPRFSGRQFPNYSSELNVNALELEDSALYLCASSFGDGGRDYGYTFGSGTRLTVV.